One sample yielded the 31 T cell receptor beta chains listed below, sequenced in a study of blood T cell repertoires in COVID-19. The method was immunoSEQ multiplex PCR; TCRdb's version includes in-frame clones alone and lacks a portion of them. Among 250,000 to 400,000 clones listed, 75% to 90% were seen once. The source material was peripheral blood. The receptors here all came from a woman aged 25-40 years with COVID-19, enrolled during active disease.

CDR3 region: CASSDGLAGARGTDEQFF. In DNA form, the CDR3 reads TGCGCCAGCAGTGACGGACTAGCGGGAGCGAGAGGTACCGATGAGCAGTTCTTC. The chain recombines TRBV10-2 with TRBJ2-1; TRBD2 matches 13 bases. The J segment lost 8 bases and the V segment lost 3 bases, leaving 13 bases of the junction unmatched. The germline V gene has CDR1 WSHSY and CDR2 SAAADI. The CDR3 has 18 amino acids.

The V gene is TRBV3-1 (or the pseudogene TRBV3-2), the J gene TRBJ2-5, with TRBD1 matching 12 bases. V was clipped by 4 bases and J by 2 bases; unmatched bases: 5. The length of the CDR3 is 16 residues. Per the germline V gene, CDR1 is LGHDT and CDR2 is YNNKEL (reference sequence). Here the CDR3 reads CASSRGTGGYQETQYF. In DNA, the CDR3 is TGTGCCAGCAGCCGGGGGACAGGGGGCTATCAAGAGACCCAGTACTTC.

The genes are TRBV3-1 (or the pseudogene TRBV3-2) and TRBJ1-1; TRBD1 agrees at 7 bases. V lost 0 bases, J lost 5 bases, and 3 bases stayed unmatched. The CDR3 is 14 residues long. Per the germline V gene, CDR1 is LGHDT and CDR2 is YNNKEL (reference sequence). CDR3 region: CASSQEVGQTEAFF. In DNA form, the CDR3 reads TGTGCCAGCAGCCAAGAGGTGGGACAGACTGAAGCTTTCTTT.

The chain carries TRBV5-1 and TRBJ1-3; the match to TRBD1 covers 7 bases. The germline CDR1 and CDR2 sequences are SGHRS and YFSETQ. The CDR3 is made up of 15 amino acids. The V segment lost 7 bases and the J segment 2 bases; nucleotides outside the gene matches: 9. CDR3: CASRLDREPGNTIYF. The CDR3, as DNA: TGCGCCAGCCGACTCGACAGGGAGCCTGGAAACACCATATATTTT.

The CDR3 loop reads CASSVEDRVEETQYF. In nucleotides, the CDR3 is TGTGCCAGCAGCGTAGAAGACAGGGTGGAAGAGACCCAGTACTTC. This rearrangement joins TRBV9 to TRBJ2-5; 7 bases fit TRBD1. The CDR3 runs 15 residues. Germline CDR1 is SGDLS and CDR2 is YYNGEE. V shed 0 bases and J 3 bases; nucleotides not matched to a gene: 5.

Concerning this clone: Other DNA sequences in this specimen translate into the identical CDR3. The chain employs TRBV5-4 and TRBJ2-1; no reliable D call. The CDR3 is 12 residues long. V lost 0 bases to trimming and J lost 7 bases, with 5 bases between them. Germline CDR1 reads SGHNT; CDR2 reads YYREEE (reference sequence). The CDR3: CASSLARNEQFF. CDR3 in DNA: TGTGCCAGCAGCTTGGCTAGGAATGAGCAGTTCTTC.

Only one count was recorded for this clone. V usage is TRBV4-2 and J usage is TRBJ2-7; D might be TRBD2 (5 bases). The CDR3 is made up of 14 amino acids. The V and J ends lost 3 bases and 2 bases respectively, with 11 bases between them. CDR1 is LGHNA and CDR2 is YNFKEQ in the germline V gene. This CDR3 is CASSHWTAPYEQYF. The CDR3 DNA reads as TGTGCCAGCAGCCACTGGACTGCCCCCTACGAGCAGTACTTC.

This chain joins TRBV19 and TRBJ1-2; a possible D gene is TRBD1 (5 bases). Per the germline V gene, CDR1 is LNHDA and CDR2 is SQIVND (reference sequence). V was shortened by 3 bases and J by 6 bases, with 20 bases between the two germline ends. The CDR3 has 16 residues. CDR3 residues: CASSIGTRAPRDGYTF. In DNA form, the CDR3 reads TGTGCCAGTAGTATTGGAACCAGGGCCCCAAGGGATGGCTACACCTTC. Complete variable domain (other parts from reference TRBV19 and TRBJ1-2): DGGITQSPKYLFRKEGQNVTLSCEQNLNHDAMYWYRQDPGQGLRLIYYSQIVNDFQKGDIAEGYSVSREKKESFPLTVTSAQKNPTAFYLCASSIGTRAPRDGYTFGSGTRLTVV.

This clone came up once. The rearrangement uses TRBV9 and TRBJ1-4; 7 bases match TRBD1. Germline-derived CDR1 and CDR2 are SGDLS and YYNGEE. V dropped 1 base and J dropped 6; count of bases not matched to a gene: 6. The CDR3 is 15 amino acids. CDR3 nucleotide sequence: TGTGCCAGCAGCGTATCCGGGACAGCTTATGAAAAACTGTTTTTT. Protein sequence: CASSVSGTAYEKLFF.

The chain uses TRBV19 and TRBJ1-4; D is undetermined. This CDR3 is 14 amino acids long. CDR1 and CDR2 from the germline V gene are LNHDA and SQIVND (reference sequence). Trimming removed 1 base from V and 0 bases from J, with 3 bases in between. The CDR3 sequence: CASSIVATNEKLFF. DNA of the CDR3: TGTGCCAGTAGTATAGTCGCAACTAATGAAAAACTGTTTTTT.

This clone was seen more than once but under ten times. The rearrangement uses TRBV7-2 and TRBJ2-3; D is possibly TRBD2 (5 bases). The V end was cut by 1 base, the J end by 3 bases, with 14 bases between. CDR1 and CDR2 from the germline V gene are SGHTA and FQGNSA. The CDR3 covers 16 residues. In DNA, the CDR3 is TGTGCCAGCAGCTTAGGGGCCCAGCGGAAGACAGATACGCAGTATTTT. Its protein product is CASSLGAQRKTDTQYF. Full variable domain (remainder filled in from reference TRBV7-2 and TRBJ2-3): GAGVSQSPSNKVTEKGKDVELRCDPISGHTALYWYRQSLGQGLEFLIYFQGNSAPDKSGLPSDRFSAERTGGSVSTLTIQRTQQEDSAVYLCASSLGAQRKTDTQYFGPGTRLTVL.

The chain uses TRBV24-1 and TRBJ1-5; 8 bases are a match to TRBD1. Trimming took 9 bases from V and 4 from J; bases not matched to a gene: 10. Germline loops: CDR1 KGHDR, CDR2 SFDVKD. The length of the CDR3 is 15 residues. The CDR3 DNA follows: TGTGCCACCTATCTAAGGGACAGGTATAATCAGCCCCAGCATTTT. Translation gives CATYLRDRYNQPQHF.

This clone has only one observation. V gene TRBV5-1 combines with J gene TRBJ2-1, with 9 bases matching TRBD1. The CDR3 consists of 15 residues. V was clipped by 4 bases and J by 9 bases; unmatched bases: 11. Germline V gene lookup returns CDR1 SGHRS and CDR2 YFSETQ. CDR3 coding DNA: TGCGCCAGCAGCCACTCAGACAGGGGGATAGGTGAGCAGTTCTTC. Residues: CASSHSDRGIGEQFF.

The rearrangement joins TRBV19 to TRBJ2-3; D gene uncertain. Germline V gives CDR1 LNHDA, CDR2 SQIVND (reference sequence). This CDR3 spans 14 amino acids. The V end lost 9 bases, the J end lost 3 bases, and 16 bases lay between the germline ends. The CDR3 nucleotides read TGTGCCAGCCGGAGCGTAACTCGAACAGATACGCAGTATTTT. It translates to CASRSVTRTDTQYF.

This clone was counted between two and nine times. V usage is TRBV27 and J usage is TRBJ2-7; TRBD2 matches at 11 bases. V dropped 5 bases and J dropped 3; count of bases not matched to a gene: 6. This CDR3 spans 15 amino acids. Germline V gene data show CDR1 as MNHEY and CDR2 as SMNVEV (reference sequence). CDR3 in DNA: TGTGCCAGCAGTCAAATAGCGGGAGGGCTCTACGAGCAGTACTTC. Protein: CASSQIAGGLYEQYF.

This clone was detected once. This chain uses TRBV10-3 with TRBJ1-1, with D tentatively TRBD1 (6 bases). Germline loops: CDR1 ENHRY, CDR2 SYGVKD. V lost 8 bases and J 0 bases, leaving 13 bases between the germline ends. The CDR3 totals 14 residues. The CDR3 DNA reads as TGTGCCATCGGTGGACAGACAATGAACACTGAAGCTTTCTTT. It encodes CAIGGQTMNTEAFF.

This chain links TRBV9 with TRBJ1-4; 8 bases agree with TRBD1. The junction had 4 bases not matched to a gene; V was cut back by 3 bases and J by 0 bases. This CDR3 contains 16 residues. Germline CDR1 reads SGDLS; CDR2 reads YYNGEE. This CDR3 is CASSEGQAATNEKLFF. The CDR3 DNA reads TGTGCCAGCAGCGAGGGACAGGCCGCAACTAATGAAAAACTGTTTTTT.

The chain couples TRBV12-3 or TRBV12-4 to TRBJ1-2; no definite D call. V was clipped by 3 bases and J by 2 bases, with 7 bases between them. This CDR3 is built from 13 residues. The DNA for the CDR3 is TGTGCCAGCAGTTTCCCTTTAAACTATGGCTACACCTTC. This translates into CASSFPLNYGYTF.

The chain is built from TRBV7-6 and TRBJ1-4; D not resolved. Trimming shortened V by 1 base and J by 0 bases, and 18 bases separated the two germline ends. Germline V gene data show CDR1 as SGHVS and CDR2 as FNYEAQ. There are 19 residues in the CDR3. Here the CDR3 reads CASSLEASFLGATNEKLFF. Here the CDR3 DNA reads TGTGCCAGCAGCTTAGAAGCGTCATTCCTCGGGGCAACTAATGAAAAACTGTTTTTT.

V and J are TRBV21-1 and TRBJ1-3. TRBV21-1 is termed a pseudogene. This CDR3 has 16 amino acids. The CDR3 nucleotides are TGTGCCAGCAGCAAGGAGCTCCATCCCTCTGGAAACACCATATATTTT. This codes for CASSKELHPSGNTIYF.

The rearrangement uses TRBV9 and TRBJ2-6; 7 bases agree with TRBD1. V lost 3 bases and J lost 9; bases outside the gene matches: 9. Germline V gives CDR1 SGDLS, CDR2 YYNGEE. The CDR3 loop spans 15 amino acids. This CDR3 is CASSAPRTGYNVLTF. The CDR3 nucleotides read TGTGCCAGCAGCGCCCCCCGGACAGGTTACAACGTCCTGACTTTC.

The CDR3 nucleotides are TGCAGCGTTGAATCGAGACAGGCGAACACTGAAGCTTTCTTT. It translates to CSVESRQANTEAFF. The chain uses TRBV29-1 and TRBJ1-1, with D maybe TRBD1 (6 bases). Germline CDR1 is SQVTM and CDR2 is ANQGSEA. The CDR3 covers 14 residues. V was cut by 2 bases and J by 1 base, with 11 bases left in between.

The chain uses TRBV5-1 and TRBJ2-1, with D perhaps matching TRBD2 (6 bases). The germline V gene has CDR1 SGHRS and CDR2 YFSETQ. V was trimmed by 0 bases and J by 9 bases, leaving 10 bases between them. The CDR3 totals 13 residues. The CDR3 sequence is CASSLAGETEQFF. CDR3 in DNA: TGCGCCAGCAGCTTGGCGGGGGAGACTGAGCAGTTCTTC.

This chain links TRBV7-8 with TRBJ2-1, with 13 bases identical to TRBD2. This CDR3 comprises 19 residues. The J segment lost 9 bases and the V segment lost 5 bases, leaving 19 bases of the junction unmatched. The V gene's germline CDR1 is SGHVS and CDR2 FQNEAQ. The CDR3 sequence: CASSRGLAGEWGVVTEQFF. In nucleotides, the CDR3 is TGTGCCAGCAGCCGAGGACTAGCGGGAGAATGGGGGGTGGTCACTGAGCAGTTCTTC.

The chain has TRBV18 and TRBJ2-1, with 10 nucleotides matching TRBD2. The V and J ends lost 6 bases and 9 bases, in that order; junction bases with no gene match: 11. CDR3 size: 15 residues. Germline V gene data show CDR1 as KGHSH and CDR2 as LQKENI. CDR3 protein: CASSQYLAGASEQFF. In DNA form, the CDR3 reads TGTGCCAGCTCCCAGTACCTAGCGGGAGCTAGTGAGCAGTTCTTC.

The chain uses TRBV7-6 and TRBJ1-6; 10 bases align to TRBD1. This CDR3 comprises 15 residues. The junction had 4 bases not matched to a gene; V was cut back by 4 bases and J by 7 bases. Per germline, CDR1 SGHVS and CDR2 FNYEAQ. CDR3 sequence (DNA): TGTGCCAGCAGCTCGGGACAGGGGAACAATTCACCCCTCCACTTT. Protein: CASSSGQGNNSPLHF. The full variable domain, completed using reference TRBV7-6 and TRBJ1-6, is GAGVSQSPRYKVTKRGQDVALRCDPISGHVSLYWYRQALGQGPEFLTYFNYEAQQDKSGLPNDRFSAERPEGSISTLTIQRTEQRDSAMYRCASSSGQGNNSPLHFGNGTRLTVT.

The chain employs TRBV5-1 and TRBJ1-1; TRBD1 aligns across 7 bases. This CDR3 comprises 14 residues. With 0 bases clipped from V and 3 bases from J, the junction kept 2 bases outside the gene matches. The germline gives CDR1 SGHRS, CDR2 YFSETQ. CDR3 residues: CASSLAGTDTEAFF. DNA of the CDR3: TGCGCCAGCAGCTTGGCCGGGACAGACACTGAAGCTTTCTTT.

V gene TRBV5-6 combines with J gene TRBJ1-5; no clear D. In germline, CDR1 is SGHDT, CDR2 YYEEEE. The V end was cut by 4 bases, the J end by 6 bases, with 17 bases between. The CDR3 sequence is 15 residues long. The chain's CDR3 is CASSHQWAMTQPQHF. The CDR3 coding sequence is TGTGCCAGCAGCCACCAATGGGCCATGACTCAGCCCCAGCATTTT.

V usage is TRBV9 and J usage is TRBJ2-3, with TRBD1 matching 9 bases. CDR1 is SGDLS and CDR2 is YYNGEE in the germline V gene. CDR3 length: 16 amino acids. V trimming: 3 bases; J trimming: 7 bases; junction bases outside the gene matches: 12. CDR3 region: CASSAVFTGGMNTQYF. In DNA form, the CDR3 reads TGTGCCAGCAGCGCCGTATTTACAGGGGGCATGAATACGCAGTATTTT.

The V call is TRBV3-1 (or the pseudogene TRBV3-2), the J call TRBJ2-3; 9 bases map to TRBD2. Germline values: CDR1 LGHDT, CDR2 YNNKEL (reference sequence). CDR3 length: 18 amino acids. The V and J ends lost 3 bases and 6 bases, in that order; junction bases with no gene match: 16. The CDR3 DNA reads as TGTGCCAGCAGCCACAGATGGTTAGTAGCGGGAGTAATGGATACGCAGTATTTT. Translating it yields CASSHRWLVAGVMDTQYF.

Concerning this clone itself: Other DNA sequences in the same sample also yield this CDR3. This chain connects TRBV27 to TRBJ1-6; D remains unclear. Trimming stripped 3 bases from V and 9 bases from J, with 6 bases between. Germline loops: CDR1 MNHEY, CDR2 SMNVEV (reference sequence). CDR3 size: 12 residues. The CDR3 DNA follows: TGTGCCAGCAGTTTTGGCTTTTCACCCCTCCACTTT. Protein sequence: CASSFGFSPLHF.